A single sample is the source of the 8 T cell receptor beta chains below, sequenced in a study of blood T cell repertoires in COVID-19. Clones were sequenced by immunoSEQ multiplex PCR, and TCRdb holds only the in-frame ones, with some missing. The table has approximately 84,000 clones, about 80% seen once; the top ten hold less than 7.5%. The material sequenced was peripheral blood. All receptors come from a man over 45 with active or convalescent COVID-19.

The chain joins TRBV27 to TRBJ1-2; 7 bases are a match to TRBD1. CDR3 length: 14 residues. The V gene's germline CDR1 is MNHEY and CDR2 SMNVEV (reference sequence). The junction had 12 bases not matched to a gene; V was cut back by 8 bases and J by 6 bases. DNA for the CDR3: TGTGCCAGCGGGGGCAGGGGGATATTAAATGGCTACACCTTC. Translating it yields CASGGRGILNGYTF.

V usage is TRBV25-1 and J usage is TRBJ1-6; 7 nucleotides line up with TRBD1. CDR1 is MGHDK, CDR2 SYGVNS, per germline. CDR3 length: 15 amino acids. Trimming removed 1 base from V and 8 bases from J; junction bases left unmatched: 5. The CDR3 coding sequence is TGTGCCAGCAGTGAATCTCACAGGGGCGATTCACCCCTCCACTTT. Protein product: CASSESHRGDSPLHF.

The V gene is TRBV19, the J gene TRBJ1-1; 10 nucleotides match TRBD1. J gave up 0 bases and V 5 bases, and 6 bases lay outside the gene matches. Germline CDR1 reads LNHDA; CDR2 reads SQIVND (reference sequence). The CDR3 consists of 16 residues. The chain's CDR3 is CASSPRDRGMNTEAFF. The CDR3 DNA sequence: TGTGCCAGTAGTCCACGGGACAGGGGCATGAACACTGAAGCTTTCTTT.

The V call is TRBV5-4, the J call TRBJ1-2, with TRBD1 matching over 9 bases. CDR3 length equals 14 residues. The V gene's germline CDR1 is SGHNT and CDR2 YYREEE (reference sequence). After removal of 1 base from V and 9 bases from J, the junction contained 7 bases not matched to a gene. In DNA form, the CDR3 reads TGTGCCAGCAGCTTGAGGGACAGGGTTTTTAGCTACACCTTC. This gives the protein CASSLRDRVFSYTF.

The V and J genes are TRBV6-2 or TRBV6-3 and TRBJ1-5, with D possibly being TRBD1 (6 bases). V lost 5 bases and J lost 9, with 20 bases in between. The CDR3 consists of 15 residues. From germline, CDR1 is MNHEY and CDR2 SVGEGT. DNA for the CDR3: TGTGCCAGCAGTCTGGGAGGGACATCCTTCGGGCCCCAGCATTTT. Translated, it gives CASSLGGTSFGPQHF.

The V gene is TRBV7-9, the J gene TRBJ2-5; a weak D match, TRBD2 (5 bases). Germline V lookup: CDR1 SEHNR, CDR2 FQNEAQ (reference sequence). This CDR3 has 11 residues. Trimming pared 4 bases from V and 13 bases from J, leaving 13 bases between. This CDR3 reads CASSYAAAGYF. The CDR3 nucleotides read TGTGCCAGCAGCTATGCGGCGGCGGGGTACTTC.

In DNA form, the CDR3 reads TGTGCCAGTGGGGTACGGGGGGAGGTCGAGCAGTACTTC. Amino acid sequence: CASGVRGEVEQYF. The chain carries TRBV12-3 or TRBV12-4 and TRBJ2-7, with TRBD2 matching 7 bases. With 9 bases clipped from V and 6 bases from J, the junction kept 11 bases outside the gene matches. The CDR3 has 13 amino acids.

The CDR3 DNA reads TGTGCCAGCACCCACCTGCCGCCCAGCGAGCAGTACTTC. This encodes CASTHLPPSEQYF. The J gene is TRBJ2-7, the V gene TRBV6-1; D not certain. V was shortened by 7 bases and J by 6 bases, with 16 bases between the two germline ends. CDR1 MNHNS and CDR2 SASEGT come from the germline V gene. The CDR3 is 13 residues long.